Here is one T cell receptor beta chain with its context. Its antigen is still unknown. The data originate from a study of metastatic and nonmetastatic thyroid tumors. Study-level results: Reported TCR beta diversity, measured in blood and tumor, was significantly higher for malignant thyroid tumors than for benign nodules.

Trimming pared 0 bases from V and 4 bases from J, leaving 10 bases between. Germline V gene sequence: CDR1 LNHDA, CDR2 SQIVND (reference sequence). CDR3 length equals 15 residues. All patients were treatment-naive before thyroid surgery. Through MiXCR, TCRdb re-clonotyped the PCR reads. The data hold approximately 11,000 clones, with around 25% observed a single time. This sequence was found in a male donor with papillary thyroid cancer or a benign thyroid nodule (not recorded which). Some clones in this sample may be carry-over from other donors' samples. The source material was adjacent normal tissue. This chain links TRBV19 with TRBJ1-5, with D hard to call. The CDR3 sequence is CASSIESTVNQPQHF. CDR3 bases: TGTGCCAGTAGTATAGAGAGCACGGTTAATCAGCCCCAGCATTTT.